The rows below give T cell receptor beta chains drawn from one sample of a study of CD8 T cells in Susac syndrome. TCRdb re-called the immunoSEQ multiplex PCR reads with MiXCR, one entry per CDR3 protein. The data show approximately 160,000 distinct CDR3 sequences, 90% to 95% seen once. Input material: CD4+ T cells from PBMCs. All receptors derive from a human donor in good health. Each CDR3 is given with its conserved first and last residue. A D gene is named only where the DNA matches it firmly. Not all rows give a size; the values are once, few, many and, for expanded clones, a class.

TRBJ1-6 TRBV14 17 NA NA TGTGCCAGCAGCCAAGCTCTTGACTCCGGATCAGGTTCACCCCTCCACTTT CASSQALDSGSGSPLHF
TRBJ1-1 TRBV20-1 13 NA NA TGCAGTGCCTCTTCCCTACTGAACACTGAAGCTTTCTTT CSASSLLNTEAFF
TRBJ1-1 TRBV20-1 14 NA NA TGCAGTGCTCCCCGGGGGGGATTAAACACTGAAGCTTTCTTT CSAPRGGLNTEAFF
TRBJ2-5 TRBV12-3/TRBV12-4 13 NA once TGTGCCAGCAGGAGGACTGGGGGAGAGACCCAGTACTTC CASRRTGGETQYF
TRBJ2-2 TRBV20-1 17 TRBD2 NA TGCAGTGCTAGTCCCCGGGGGGGCACAGCGAACACCGGGGAGCTGTTTTTT CSASPRGGTANTGELFF
TRBJ2-1 TRBV7-8 15 NA NA TGTGCCAGCAGCGCTCCGGGACGCCACTACAATGAGCAGTTCTTC CASSAPGRHYNEQFF
TRBJ2-1 TRBV5-1 15 NA once TGCGCCAGCAGCGCGGACTCCAGCTCCTACAATGAGCAGTTCTTC CASSADSSSYNEQFF
TRBJ1-5 TRBV5-5 16 NA NA TGTGCCAGCAGCTTCACAGGGTACGTAGGCAATCAGCCCCAGCATTTT CASSFTGYVGNQPQHF
TRBJ1-4 TRBV9 14 NA few TGTGCCAGCAGCGAGACACTGAGGAATGAAAAACTGTTTTTT CASSETLRNEKLFF
TRBJ2-4 TRBV7-2 13 NA NA TGTGCCAGCAGCTCGGCAAGCAAAAACATTCAGTACTTC CASSSASKNIQYF
TRBJ2-5 TRBV29-1 15 TRBD1 NA TGCAGCGGAGCCTTCGGGACAGGGGGACGAGAGACCCAGTACTTC CSGAFGTGGRETQYF
TRBJ2-2 TRBV7-3 13 NA NA TGTGCCAGCAGCTTAAACAGGATCGGGGAGCTGTTTTTT CASSLNRIGELFF
TRBJ1-2 TRBV5-6 13 NA NA TGTGCCAGCAGCCTGGACGCTGCCTATGGCTACACCTTC CASSLDAAYGYTF
TRBJ1-4 TRBV7-8 17 NA NA TGTGCCAGCAGCGCACCGGGAAGGACAGCCCCTAATGAAAAACTGTTTTTT CASSAPGRTAPNEKLFF
TRBJ1-6 TRBV7-3 15 NA NA TGTGCCAGCAGCTCCCAACCGTCTTGGAATTCACCCCTCCACTTT CASSSQPSWNSPLHF
TRBJ2-1 TRBV12-3/TRBV12-4 12 NA NA TGTGCCAGCAGCCGGGACTTTAAACGGGGGATCTTC CASSRDFKRGIF
TRBJ2-1 TRBV29-1 15 TRBD2 NA TGCAGCGGGGATGCCGGGACTAGGGGATACAATGAGCAGTTCTTC CSGDAGTRGYNEQFF
TRBJ2-2 TRBV9 20 NA NA TGTGCCAGCAGCCACCCTCGGGGAGACGAACATACCCAATTCACCGGGGAGCTGTTTTTT CASSHPRGDEHTQFTGELFF
TRBJ2-2 TRBV30 14 TRBD1 NA TGTGCCCACCGACAGGGGTCAGGCACCGGGGAGCTGTTTTTT CAHRQGSGTGELFF
TRBJ1-1 TRBV5-1 14 TRBD1 once TGCGCCAGCAGCTGGGGACAGGGGAGCACTGAAGCTTTCTTT CASSWGQGSTEAFF
TRBJ2-6 TRBV5-1 18 TRBD1 NA TGCGCCAGCAGGACGGGGGGACAGGGGTTCTCTGGGGCCAACGTCCTGACTTTC CASRTGGQGFSGANVLTF
TRBJ1-1 TRBV7-2 13 NA NA TGTGCCAGCAGCTCGCAGACCAACACTGAAGCTTTCTTT CASSSQTNTEAFF
TRBJ2-2 TRBV7-2 15 TRBD2 NA TGTGCCAGCAGCTTATCAGCGGGGGGCACCGGGGAGCTGTTTTTT CASSLSAGGTGELFF
TRBJ2-3 TRBV5-8 14 NA NA TGTGCCAGCAGCTTGGGGACTAACACAGATACGCAGTATTTT CASSLGTNTDTQYF
TRBJ2-3 TRBV9 13 NA NA TGTGCCAGCAGCGTAGGACTGTTAGAGGCGCAGTATTTT CASSVGLLEAQYF
TRBJ2-1 TRBV30 15 TRBD1 NA TGTGCCTACGAAACGGGACAGGGGGTCTGGAATGAGCAGTTCTTC CAYETGQGVWNEQFF
TRBJ2-5 TRBV2 14 TRBD2 NA TGTGCCAGCGCCCGTCTAGCGGGGGTAGAGACCCAGTACTTC CASARLAGVETQYF
TRBJ2-7 TRBV3-1 16 TRBD2 NA TGTGCCAGCAGCAAATTCTTAAGCGGGGGATCCGACGAGCAGTACTTC CASSKFLSGGSDEQYF
TRBJ2-1 TRBV25-1 14 TRBD2 once TGTGCCAGCAGTGGGGGGACTAGCGACGGTGAGCAGTTCTTC CASSGGTSDGEQFF
TRBJ2-2 TRBV5-1 15 NA NA TGCGCCAGCAGCTTGAGTGCCGCGAACACCGGGGAGCTGTTTTTT CASSLSAANTGELFF
TRBJ1-2 TRBV3-1 15 NA NA TGTGCCAGCAGCCAAGGCACTGTAGCTAACTATGGCTACACCTTC CASSQGTVANYGYTF
TRBJ1-4 TRBV5-1 15 TRBD1 NA TGCGCCAGCAGCCTGTATGGGACAGGGGGACGGAAACTGTTTTTT CASSLYGTGGRKLFF
TRBJ1-1 TRBV2 15 NA NA TGTGCCAGCAGCGAGGCTCGTTTGACAAACACTGAAGCTTTCTTT CASSEARLTNTEAFF
TRBJ2-7 TRBV9 14 NA NA TGTGCCAGCATCCTGGAGGTGAGGCTTTACGAGCAGTACTTC CASILEVRLYEQYF
TRBJ2-2 TRBV7-2 17 NA NA TGTGCCAGCAGCTTAGCCCCAGGGTTACAGGGAACCGGGGAGCTGTTTTTT CASSLAPGLQGTGELFF
TRBJ1-2 TRBV18 14 NA NA TGTGCCAGCTCACCAGGGACGATCGACTATGGCTACACCTTC CASSPGTIDYGYTF
TRBJ2-7 TRBV7-9 16 NA NA TGTGCCAGCAGCCAAGGACTCATCAGTTCCTTCTACGAGCAGTACTTC CASSQGLISSFYEQYF
TRBJ1-1 TRBV20-1 13 NA NA TGCAGTGCTACATCCGCCAGGGGTTGGGGAGCTTTCTTT CSATSARGWGAFF
TRBJ2-1 TRBV5-4 15 TRBD2 NA TGTGCCAGCAGCTTGGGTAGCGGGGCCGAATATGAGCAGTTCTTC CASSLGSGAEYEQFF
TRBJ2-5 TRBV5-1 16 NA NA TGCGCCAGCAGCTCCCAACGGGCGGCGAGCGGAGAGACCCAGTACTTC CASSSQRAASGETQYF
TRBJ1-3 TRBV23-1 18 NA NA TGCGCCAGCAGTCAGCGCCCTGGGAGGCTGTGCTCTGGAAACACCATATATTTT CASSQRPGRLCSGNTIYF
TRBJ2-7 TRBV19 14 NA NA TGTGCCAGTAGTCCCCACTCGGAATCCTACGAGCAGTACTTC CASSPHSESYEQYF
TRBJ1-1 TRBV6-1 15 NA NA TGTGCCAGCAGTGAGTTTGGACCCATAAACACTGAAGCTTTCTTT CASSEFGPINTEAFF
TRBJ1-1 TRBV20-1 13 TRBD1 NA TGCAGTGCCCCAACAGGGGGTTCGGTAAGGGCTTTCTTT CSAPTGGSVRAFF
TRBJ2-5 TRBV5-4 15 TRBD2 NA TGTGCCAGCAGCTTGGCGGGGGGGCTAGGAGAGACCCAGTACTTC CASSLAGGLGETQYF
TRBJ1-2 TRBV9 13 NA NA TGTGCCAGCAGCCGAGACAGGACGGGGGGCTACACCTTC CASSRDRTGGYTF
TRBJ2-7 TRBV20-1 15 NA NA TGCAGTGCTAGTAACCCGACGGGGACAACTTACGAGCAGTACTTC CSASNPTGTTYEQYF
TRBJ1-1 TRBV20-1 14 NA NA TGCAGTGCTAGGAACCCAACCCTTAGACTTGAAGCTTTCTTT CSARNPTLRLEAFF